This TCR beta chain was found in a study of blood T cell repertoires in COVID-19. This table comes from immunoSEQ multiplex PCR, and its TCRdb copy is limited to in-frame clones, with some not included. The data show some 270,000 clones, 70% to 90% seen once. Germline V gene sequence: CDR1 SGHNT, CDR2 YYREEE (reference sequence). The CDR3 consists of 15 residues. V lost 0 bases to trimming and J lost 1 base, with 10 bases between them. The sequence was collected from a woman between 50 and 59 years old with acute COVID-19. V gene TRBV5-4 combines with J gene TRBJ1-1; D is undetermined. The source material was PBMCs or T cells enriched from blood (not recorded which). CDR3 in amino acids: CASSLAVQKNTEAFF. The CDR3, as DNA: TGTGCCAGCAGCTTGGCCGTCCAGAAGAACACTGAAGCTTTCTTT.